The 24 T cell receptor beta chains reported below all come from one sample, sequenced in a study of naive and memory T cell subsets. Their specific antigens are unknown. Study results and limitations: Possibly reflecting memory cells re-expressing CD45RA, a few larger clonotypes occurred in naive repertoires, especially CD8.

Both TRBC1 and TRBC2 were covered by a beta constant-region primer of two equimolar oligonucleotides. Four rounds of PCR amplified the ligated cDNA using nested alpha and beta constant-region primers plus SP2. MiXCR was run by TCRdb on the UMI-ligation and nested PCR reads, yielding one entry per CDR3 protein. This sample has 150,000 or so distinct CDR3 sequences; approximately 22% occur once, and the top ten carry around 0.11%. Sequences were obtained from naive CD4+ T cells from blood. The receptors stem from a human donor in good health.

V gene TRBV6-1 combines with J gene TRBJ2-7, with no clear D. Germline-derived CDR1 and CDR2 are MNHNS and SASEGT. Trimming took off 0 bases at V and 2 bases at J, with 5 bases between the two ends. This CDR3 spans 13 amino acids. The CDR3 region has the DNA TGTGCCAGCAGTGAAGCAAGAGCCTACGAGCAGTACTTC. This sequence encodes CASSEARAYEQYF.

This clonotype has a handful of counts. CDR3 coding DNA: TGTGCCAGCAGTCACGGGAGTAGCCCCAGCCACGAGCAGTACTTC. Its translation is CASSHGSSPSHEQYF. The chain carries TRBV28 and TRBJ2-7, with a weak D call TRBD2 (6 bases). Per germline, CDR1 MDHEN and CDR2 SYDVKM. The V gene lost 5 bases and the J gene lost 5 bases, with 19 bases spanning the gap. CDR3 length: 15 residues.

Only a few counts were recorded for this clonotype. This chain links TRBV10-3 with TRBJ1-1; D not certain. V was shortened by 6 bases and J by 5 bases, with 13 bases between the two germline ends. The CDR3 is made up of 13 amino acids. Germline loops: CDR1 ENHRY, CDR2 SYGVKD. In DNA form, the CDR3 reads TGTGCCATCAGCCGGGGTGGGGTGACTGAAGCTTTCTTT. Amino acid sequence: CAISRGGVTEAFF.

This chain uses TRBV30 with TRBJ2-2, with D uncertain. The ends were cut back, 0 bases at V and 2 bases at J, with 13 bases in the middle. This CDR3 is 16 amino acids long. Per germline, CDR1 GTSNPN and CDR2 SVGIG (reference sequence). CDR3 coding DNA: TGTGCCTGGAGTGTATCCCGAACAACCAACACCGGGGAGCTGTTTTTT. Protein: CAWSVSRTTNTGELFF.

This clonotype has only a few counts. The CDR3, as DNA: TGCAGCGTGAGGCAGGGTCTAGGCGAGCAGTACTTC. Encoded protein: CSVRQGLGEQYF. The rearrangement links TRBV29-1 to TRBJ2-7; TRBD1 is a possible D gene (5 bases). Per the germline V gene, CDR1 is SQVTM and CDR2 is ANQGSEA. CDR3 length: 12 amino acids. The ends were cut back, 6 bases at V and 6 bases at J, with 15 bases in the middle.

The count of this clonotype is one. The rearrangement uses TRBV6-1 and TRBJ1-6, with D possibly being TRBD1 (6 bases). Germline CDR1 reads MNHNS; CDR2 reads SASEGT. The CDR3 has 17 amino acids. V was clipped by 6 bases and J by 2 bases, with 17 bases between them. This CDR3 is CASSTPTGQTYNSPLHF. The CDR3 nucleotides read TGTGCCAGCAGCACCCCGACAGGACAGACCTATAATTCACCCCTCCACTTT.

At least ten counts were recorded for this clonotype. The chain has TRBV9 and TRBJ2-1; D call uncertain. The CDR3 is 13 amino acids. The germline V and J ends were trimmed by 0 bases and 7 bases, with 8 bases remaining between them. Germline CDR1 and CDR2: SGDLS and YYNGEE. The CDR3 nucleotides are TGTGCCAGCAGCGTAGCCGTCTATAATGAGCAGTTCTTC. This translates into CASSVAVYNEQFF.

The chain is built from TRBV29-1 and TRBJ2-7; D is undetermined. Trimming took 7 bases from V and 2 from J, leaving 12 bases between them. The length of the CDR3 is 12 residues. The germline gives CDR1 SQVTM, CDR2 ANQGSEA. The CDR3 loop is CSAYGPTYEQYF. The CDR3 nucleotides read TGCAGCGCCTATGGACCGACCTACGAGCAGTACTTC.

This clonotype was recorded at least ten times. The V and J genes are TRBV10-3 and TRBJ2-5; D gene unclear. CDR1 is ENHRY and CDR2 is SYGVKD in the germline V gene. Deletions cut 6 bases from V and 2 bases from J, with 16 bases between. This CDR3 is built from 15 residues. DNA for the CDR3: TGTGCCATCAGGGGCGGCCTGATGGCACAAGAGACCCAGTACTTC. Protein: CAIRGGLMAQETQYF.

The chain uses TRBV7-7 and TRBJ1-5; D gene uncertain. The germline V gene has CDR1 SSHAT and CDR2 FNYEAQ (reference sequence). This CDR3 comprises 13 residues. The V gene lost 2 bases and the J gene lost 7 bases, with 9 bases spanning the gap. The CDR3 bases are TGTGCCAGCAGCTTAAGGGTTGGACAGCCCCAGCATTTT. This sequence encodes CASSLRVGQPQHF.

This chain links TRBV2 with TRBJ2-5, with 9 bases identical to TRBD2. With 4 bases clipped from V and 9 bases from J, the junction kept 9 bases outside the gene matches. This CDR3 is 14 amino acids long. The germline gives CDR1 SNHLY, CDR2 FYNNEI. This CDR3 is CASSGTSAREAQYF. The CDR3 DNA follows: TGTGCCAGCAGTGGGACTAGCGCACGGGAGGCCCAGTACTTC.

There are a few counts of this clonotype. The J gene is TRBJ1-1, the V gene TRBV25-1; no clear D gene. Trimming stripped 5 bases from V and 0 bases from J, with 16 bases between. The CDR3 is made up of 16 amino acids. From germline, CDR1 is MGHDK and CDR2 SYGVNS. CDR3 DNA: TGTGCCAGCAGTAAAACTTACAGCCGAATGAACACTGAAGCTTTCTTT. Amino acid sequence: CASSKTYSRMNTEAFF.

The chain combines TRBV7-9 with TRBJ1-1; D may be TRBD1 (6 bases). The CDR3 is 14 amino acids. Germline V gene lookup returns CDR1 SEHNR and CDR2 FQNEAQ (reference sequence). V was trimmed by 6 bases and J by 0 bases, leaving 11 bases between them. The CDR3 is CASRRQALNTEAFF. The CDR3 region has the DNA TGTGCCAGCAGAAGACAGGCCCTGAACACTGAAGCTTTCTTT.

The rearrangement joins TRBV7-2 to TRBJ2-5; D might be TRBD1 (5 bases). CDR1 and CDR2 from the germline V gene are SGHTA and FQGNSA. This CDR3 has 14 residues. Trimming left V 5 bases short and J 5 bases short, with 15 bases between. The CDR3 region is CASSLAGFGETQYF. The CDR3 nucleotides read TGTGCCAGCAGCCTGGCAGGGTTTGGGGAGACCCAGTACTTC.

V usage is TRBV6-2 or TRBV6-3 and J usage is TRBJ2-1; 9 bases match TRBD2. Per germline, CDR1 MNHEY and CDR2 SVGEGT. CDR3 length equals 18 residues. The J segment lost 1 base and the V segment lost 2 bases, leaving 9 bases of the junction unmatched. The chain's CDR3 is CASSYIAGAGLSYNEQFF. Here the CDR3 DNA reads TGTGCCAGCAGTTACATAGCGGGAGCAGGTCTGTCCTACAATGAGCAGTTCTTC.

The chain joins TRBV6-6 to TRBJ2-1, with D tentatively TRBD2 (5 bases). Looked up from germline, CDR1 is MNHNY and CDR2 is SVGAGI (reference sequence). V dropped 3 bases and J dropped 4 bases, with 7 bases sitting between them. The CDR3 covers 13 residues. The CDR3 sequence: CASSYTGYNEQFF. The CDR3 region has the DNA TGTGCCAGCAGTTATACGGGATACAATGAGCAGTTCTTC.

This clonotype was seen a handful of times. The chain links TRBV7-3 to TRBJ2-1; TRBD1 agrees at 8 bases. CDR1 and CDR2 from the germline V gene are SGHTA and FQGTGA. The V and J ends lost 4 bases and 5 bases, in that order; junction bases with no gene match: 4. The CDR3 loop spans 14 amino acids. As DNA, the CDR3 is TGTGCCAGCAGCTCGTCAGGGGGCCACAATGAGCAGTTCTTC. This translates into CASSSSGGHNEQFF.

The chain is built from TRBV6-2 or TRBV6-3 and TRBJ1-2, with TRBD1 as a possible D gene (5 bases). This CDR3 is 13 amino acids long. Trimming left V 4 bases short and J 4 bases short, with 10 bases between. Germline V gene lookup returns CDR1 MNHEY and CDR2 SVGEGT. The DNA for the CDR3 is TGTGCCAGCAGTTGGGACGGGGGCTATGGCTACACCTTC. Translating it yields CASSWDGGYGYTF.

This clonotype was observed a handful of times. CDR3 in amino acids: CATSETRRQSQETQYF. The CDR3 DNA is TGTGCCACCAGTGAAACTCGGAGACAATCCCAAGAGACCCAGTACTTC. V and J are TRBV24-1 and TRBJ2-5, with D uncertain. The CDR3 spans 16 residues. V was clipped by 4 bases and J by 1 base, with 15 bases between them. Per germline, CDR1 KGHDR and CDR2 SFDVKD.

This chain connects TRBV28 to TRBJ1-5; 9 bases line up with TRBD1. Germline assignment: CDR1 MDHEN and CDR2 SYDVKM. Losses at the gene ends were 3 bases for V and 4 bases for J; bases not matched to a gene: 4. CDR3 length equals 15 residues. Here the CDR3 reads CASSLDRGNNQPQHF. For the CDR3, the DNA is TGTGCCAGCAGTTTGGACAGGGGAAATAATCAGCCCCAGCATTTT.

V and J are TRBV29-1 and TRBJ1-1; D unclear. V was cut by 7 bases and J by 1 base, with 10 bases left in between. Germline V gene data show CDR1 as SQVTM and CDR2 as ANQGSEA. The CDR3 contains 12 residues. The CDR3 here is CSAKTGNTEAFF. The CDR3 DNA reads TGCAGCGCCAAAACGGGGAACACTGAAGCTTTCTTT.

There are a few counts of this clonotype. The genes are TRBV13 and TRBJ2-1; D gene ambiguous. The V gene's germline CDR1 is PRHDT and CDR2 FYEKMQ (reference sequence). Trimming stripped 2 bases from V and 4 bases from J, with 6 bases between. The CDR3 has 13 residues. The CDR3 DNA sequence: TGTGCCAGCAGCTTATATGGGTACAATGAGCAGTTCTTC. It is translated as CASSLYGYNEQFF.

The gene calls are TRBV4-2 and TRBJ1-6, with 8 positions matching TRBD1. The CDR3 contains 15 residues. V lost 1 base, J lost 10 bases, and 6 bases stayed unmatched. Looked up from germline, CDR1 is LGHNA and CDR2 is YNFKEQ. The CDR3 nucleotides are TGTGCCAGCAGCCAAGGTGGACAGGGAGGGTCACCCCTCCACTTT. It translates to CASSQGGQGGSPLHF.

The V gene is TRBV10-3, the J gene TRBJ2-1; D is possibly TRBD1 (5 bases). The CDR3 loop spans 15 amino acids. V was cut by 5 bases and J by 7 bases, with 18 bases left in between. Germline-derived CDR1 and CDR2 are ENHRY and SYGVKD. This CDR3 reads CAISLAEANRNEQFF. The CDR3, as DNA: TGTGCCATCAGTTTGGCAGAGGCCAACAGGAATGAGCAGTTCTTC.